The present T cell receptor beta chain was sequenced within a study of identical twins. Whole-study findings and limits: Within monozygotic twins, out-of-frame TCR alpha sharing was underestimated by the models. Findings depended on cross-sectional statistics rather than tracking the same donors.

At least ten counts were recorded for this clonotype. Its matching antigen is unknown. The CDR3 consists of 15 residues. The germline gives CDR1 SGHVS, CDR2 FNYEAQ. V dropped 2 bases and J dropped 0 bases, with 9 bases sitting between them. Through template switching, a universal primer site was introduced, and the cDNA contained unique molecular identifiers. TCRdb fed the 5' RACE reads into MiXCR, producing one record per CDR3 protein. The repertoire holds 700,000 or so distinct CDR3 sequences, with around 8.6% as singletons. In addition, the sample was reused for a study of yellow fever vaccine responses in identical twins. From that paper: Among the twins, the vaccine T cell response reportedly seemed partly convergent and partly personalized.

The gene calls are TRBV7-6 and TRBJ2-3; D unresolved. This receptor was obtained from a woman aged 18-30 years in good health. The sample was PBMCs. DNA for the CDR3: TGTGCCAGCAGCTTATCCCCAAGTAGCACAGATACGCAGTATTTT. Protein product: CASSLSPSSTDTQYF.